Listed here are 9 T cell receptor beta chains from one sample, sequenced in a study of shared clonotypes between healthy human individuals. Measured with immunoSEQ multiplex PCR; TCRdb has only the in-frame clones, and not every one. Of about half a million clones listed, about 85% are singletons. The sequencing input was PBMCs. The receptors were sampled from a woman aged 40 to 50 in good health. Some clones in this sample may be carry-over from other donors' samples.

As to this clone: One junction end disagrees with the germline gene, perhaps due to a read error. The rearrangement joins TRBV7-2 to TRBJ2-7, with TRBD2 matching 7 bases. CDR1 and CDR2 from the germline V gene are SGHTA and FQGNSA. This CDR3 region has 17 residues. CDR3 residues: CASSQGAGSGVRYEQYF. Written as DNA, the CDR3 is TGCGCCAGCAGCCAAGGAGCGGGCAGCGGGGTCCGCTACGAGCAGTACTTC.

This chain connects TRBV5-4 to TRBJ2-5; D might be TRBD1 (7 bases). The CDR3 covers 16 residues. Trimming removed 4 bases at V and 0 bases at J, with 16 bases between. From germline, CDR1 is SGHNT and CDR2 YYREEE (reference sequence). CDR3 sequence reads: CASSAQTGDYQETQYF. As DNA, the CDR3 is TGTGCCAGCAGCGCCCAAACAGGGGACTACCAAGAGACCCAGTACTTC.

With respect to this clone: Other DNA sequences in the same sample also yield this CDR3. The genes are TRBV4-1 and TRBJ2-7; possibly TRBD1 for D (5 bases). CDR1 and CDR2 from the germline V gene are MGHRA and YSYEKL. With 1 base removed from V and 2 bases from J, the gap between germline ends came to 9 bases. The CDR3 extends over 14 amino acids. The CDR3 sequence: CASSQVQGTYEQYF. DNA of the CDR3: TGCGCCAGCAGCCAAGTTCAGGGAACCTACGAGCAGTACTTC.

The V call is TRBV9, the J call TRBJ2-7; 9 nucleotides match TRBD2. V lost 3 bases, J lost 0 bases, and 4 bases stayed unmatched. This CDR3 is 15 amino acids long. The germline CDR1 and CDR2 sequences are SGDLS and YYNGEE. CDR3 amino acids: CASSEEAGGSYEQYF. The CDR3 DNA reads TGTGCCAGCAGCGAAGAAGCGGGAGGCTCCTACGAGCAGTACTTC.

V is TRBV7-3 and J is TRBJ2-3; 9 bases are a match to TRBD2. The CDR3 extends over 17 amino acids. Trimming cost V 0 bases and J 8 bases; bases outside gene matches: 12. Germline assignment: CDR1 SGHTA and CDR2 FQGTGA. This chain's CDR3 is CASSLTGASGNLGTQYF. In DNA, the CDR3 is TGTGCCAGCAGCTTAACTGGGGCTAGCGGGAACTTAGGTACGCAGTATTTT.

Details on this clone: One base away lies a much larger clone, so this may be a sequencing read error. The conserved final phenylalanine or tryptophan is absent from the CDR3, which likely points to a read error. The chain couples TRBV13 to TRBJ1-6, with D possibly matching TRBD1 (5 bases). There are 16 residues in the CDR3. The germline CDR1 and CDR2 sequences are PRHDT and FYEKMQ (reference sequence). The V and J ends lost 5 bases and 6 bases respectively, with 17 bases between them. Written as DNA, the CDR3 is TGTGCCAGCAGCCCCCCGGGGGGGGGTCGTAATTCACCCCTCCACCTT. Protein product: CASSPPGGGRNSPLHL.

Notes on this clone: A far larger clone is off by one base, so a read error is likely. It is likely a read error, because the conserved phenylalanine at the end of the CDR3 is missing. The V call is TRBV11-2, the J call TRBJ2-7; D unresolved. The germline gives CDR1 SGHAT, CDR2 FQNNGV. The CDR3 is made up of 13 amino acids. V was shortened by 2 bases and J by 6 bases, with 11 bases between the two germline ends. Here the CDR3 DNA reads TGTGCCAGCAGCTTAAATCCGGGCGTCGAGCAGTACTCC. Translation gives CASSLNPGVEQYS.

The chain recombines TRBV7-2 with TRBJ2-2; D is undetermined. Germline V gene lookup returns CDR1 SGHTA and CDR2 FQGNSA. This CDR3 comprises 14 residues. Trimming removed 1 base at V and 5 bases at J, with 8 bases between. CDR3 nucleotide sequence: TGTGCCAGCAGCTTAGTCCCGGAAACCGGGGAGCTGTTTTTT. The encoded protein is CASSLVPETGELFF.

The J gene is TRBJ2-3, the V gene TRBV18; 8 bases fit TRBD2. CDR3 size: 15 residues. CDR1 and CDR2 (germline): KGHSH, LQKENI. Losses at the gene ends were 3 bases for V and 4 bases for J; bases not matched to a gene: 6. Written as DNA, the CDR3 is TGTGCCAGCTCACCGTCAGGAGCGGGGGCAGATACGCAGTATTTT. The encoded protein is CASSPSGAGADTQYF.